The clone carrying this TCR beta chain was seen a few times. Its antigen remains unidentified. Repertoires were generated with immunoSEQ multiplex PCR, while TCRdb's copy carries only in-frame clones and drops some. The sample consists of under 2,500 clones, roughly a quarter of them appearing once. These data originate in a study of T cells in narcolepsy. The V end lost 8 bases, the J end lost 1 base, and 18 bases lay between the germline ends. This CDR3 comprises 16 residues. Germline loops: CDR1 MNHNY, CDR2 SVGAGI (reference sequence). Sequencing used cultured CD4+ T cells from cerebrospinal fluid. This rearrangement joins TRBV6-6 to TRBJ1-5; no reliable D call. This sequence originates from a human donor with narcolepsy. CDR3 residues: CASSLREPGSNQPQHF. The CDR3 DNA reads TGTGCCAGCTCGCTCCGGGAGCCTGGGAGCAATCAGCCCCAGCATTTT.